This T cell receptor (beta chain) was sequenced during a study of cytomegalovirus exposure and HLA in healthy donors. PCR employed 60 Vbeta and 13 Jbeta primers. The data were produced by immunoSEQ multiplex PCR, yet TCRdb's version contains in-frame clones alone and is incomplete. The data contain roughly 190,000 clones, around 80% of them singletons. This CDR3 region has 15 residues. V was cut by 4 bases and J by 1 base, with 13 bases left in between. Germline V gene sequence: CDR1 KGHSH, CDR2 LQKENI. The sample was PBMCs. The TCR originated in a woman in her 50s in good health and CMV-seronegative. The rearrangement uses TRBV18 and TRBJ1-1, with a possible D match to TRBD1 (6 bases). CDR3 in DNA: TGTGCCAGCTCACGTAAACAGGGACCGAACACTGAAGCTTTCTTT. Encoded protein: CASSRKQGPNTEAFF. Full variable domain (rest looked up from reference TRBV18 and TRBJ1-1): NAGVMQNPRHLVRRRGQEARLRCSPMKGHSHVYWYRQLPEEGLKFMVYLQKENIIDESGMPKERFSAEFPKEGPSILRIQQVVRGDSAAYFCASSRKQGPNTEAFFGQGTRLTVV.